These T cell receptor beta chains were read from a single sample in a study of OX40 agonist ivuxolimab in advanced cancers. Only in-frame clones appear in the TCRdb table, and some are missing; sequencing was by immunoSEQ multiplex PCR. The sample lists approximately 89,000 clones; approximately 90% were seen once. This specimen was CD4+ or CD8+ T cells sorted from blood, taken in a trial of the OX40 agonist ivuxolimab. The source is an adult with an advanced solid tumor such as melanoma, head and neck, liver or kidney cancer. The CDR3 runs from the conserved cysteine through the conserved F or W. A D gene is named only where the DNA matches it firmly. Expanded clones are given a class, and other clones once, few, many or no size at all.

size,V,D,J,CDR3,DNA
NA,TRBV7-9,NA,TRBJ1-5,CASSWDGDQPQHF,TGTGCCAGCAGCTGGGACGGTGATCAGCCCCAGCATTTT
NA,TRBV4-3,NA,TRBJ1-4,CASSPGPSEKLFF,TGCGCCAGCAGCCCGGGGCCTTCTGAAAAACTGTTTTTT
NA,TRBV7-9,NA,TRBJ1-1,CASTLSSGGEEAFF,TGTGCCAGCACCCTATCTAGCGGGGGGGAGGAAGCTTTCTTT
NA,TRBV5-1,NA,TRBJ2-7,CASSSQGGTYEQYF,TGCGCCAGCAGCTCTCAGGGGGGGACCTACGAGCAGTACTTC
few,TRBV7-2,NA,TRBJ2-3,CASSLGPTPEYF,TGTGCCAGCAGCTTAGGGCCAACCCCGGAGTATTTT
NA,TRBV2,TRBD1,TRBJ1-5,CATRGTGSANQPQHF,TGTGCCACCCGCGGGACAGGGTCCGCCAATCAGCCCCAGCATTTT
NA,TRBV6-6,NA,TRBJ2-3,CASSAPDTQYF,TGTGCCAGCAGTGCGCCAGATACGCAGTATTTT
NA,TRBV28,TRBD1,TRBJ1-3,CASSIQGTAGNTIYF,TGTGCCAGCTCCATACAGGGGACAGCTGGAAACACCATATATTTT
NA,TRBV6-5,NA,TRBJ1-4,CASSYDRGDEKLFF,TGTGCCAGCAGTTACGATCGCGGGGATGAAAAACTGTTTTTT
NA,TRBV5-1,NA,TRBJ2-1,CASSQGGRDNEQFF,TGCGCCAGCAGCCAGGGGGGCAGAGACAATGAGCAGTTCTTC
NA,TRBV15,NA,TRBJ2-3,CATSRDLTGETQYF,TGTGCCACCAGCAGAGATCTCACCGGAGAAACGCAGTATTTT
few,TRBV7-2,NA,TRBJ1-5,CASSFSNQPQHF,TGTGCCAGCAGCTTCTCCAATCAGCCCCAGCATTTT
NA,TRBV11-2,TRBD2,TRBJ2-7,CASSLDISGFGDYEQYF,TGTGCCAGCAGCTTAGACATTAGCGGGTTTGGGGATTACGAGCAGTACTTC
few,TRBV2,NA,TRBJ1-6,CASSGDRVGSPLHF,TGTGCCAGCAGTGGAGATAGGGTCGGTTCACCCCTCCACTTT
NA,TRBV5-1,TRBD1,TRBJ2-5,CASSSLDRGLQETQYF,TGCGCCAGCAGCTCCTTGGACAGGGGTTTACAAGAGACCCAGTACTTC
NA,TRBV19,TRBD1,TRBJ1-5,CASSTRTGSGGNQPQHF,TGTGCCAGTAGTACGCGGACAGGGAGTGGTGGCAATCAGCCCCAGCATTTT
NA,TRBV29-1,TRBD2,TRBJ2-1,CSANGRVWEGYNEQFF,TGCAGCGCAAACGGACGGGTTTGGGAGGGTTACAATGAGCAGTTCTTC
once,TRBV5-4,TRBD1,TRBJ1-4,CASSQGQGNYNEKLFF,TGTGCCAGCAGCCAGGGACAGGGGAACTATAATGAAAAACTGTTTTTT
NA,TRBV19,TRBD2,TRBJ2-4,CASSLGGGADIQYF,TGTGCCAGCTCGTTGGGCGGGGGGGCGGACATTCAGTACTTC
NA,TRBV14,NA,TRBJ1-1,CASSANRRTEAFF,TGTGCCAGCAGCGCGAATCGGCGCACTGAAGCTTTCTTT
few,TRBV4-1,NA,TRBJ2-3,CASSVGMDTQYF,TGCGCCAGCAGTGTTGGGATGGATACGCAGTATTTT
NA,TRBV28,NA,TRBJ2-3,CASTPTTDIARAQYF,TGTGCCAGCACTCCCACCACAGATATTGCGCGGGCGCAGTATTTT
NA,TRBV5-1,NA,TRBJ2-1,CASSFDSYNEQFF,TGCGCCAGCAGCTTTGACTCCTACAATGAGCAGTTCTTC
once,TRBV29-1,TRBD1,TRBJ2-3,CSVERTGTAYDGTDTQYF,TGCAGCGTTGAAAGGACAGGGACTGCATATGACGGCACAGATACGCAGTATTTT